These 2 T cell receptor beta chains were sequenced from one sample in a study of blood T cell repertoires in COVID-19 (dated by TCRdb to 2018 to 2020). The library relied on the immunoSEQ multiplex PCR assay. In its TCRdb copy, this immuneACCESS table keeps in-frame sequences only and misses some clones. Where compared with another copy, unresolved V genes explain less than half of these, and the others have no known cause. The table for this sample lists 90,000 to 150,000 clones; approximately 80% of them were counted only once. Of the sample, about 4% is held by the ten largest clones. What was sequenced was peripheral blood. The receptors here all came from a woman of 80 years or more with acute or convalescent COVID-19.

This clone was observed a single time. The chain combines TRBV5-4 with TRBJ2-2; 11 positions agree with TRBD2. CDR3 length: 17 amino acids. In germline, CDR1 is SGHNT, CDR2 YYREEE (reference sequence). The junction had 13 bases not matched to a gene; V was cut back by 4 bases and J by 8 bases. The CDR3 nucleotides read TGTGCCAGCAGCCCTATTCAACTAGCGGGAGTAGGTGGGGAGCTGTTTTTT. Protein: CASSPIQLAGVGGELFF.

The DNA for the CDR3 is TGTGCCAGCAGGCCTGACAGGGGGCGAGATACGCAGTATTTT. Translation gives CASRPDRGRDTQYF. This chain connects TRBV2 to TRBJ2-3; 10 bases map to TRBD1. The CDR3 extends over 14 amino acids. V trimming: 6 bases; J trimming: 5 bases; junction bases outside the gene matches: 5. Looked up from germline, CDR1 is SNHLY and CDR2 is FYNNEI.